This is a list of T cell receptor beta chains from one sample in a study of shared clonotypes between healthy human individuals. Data came from immunoSEQ multiplex PCR; TCRdb stores just in-frame clones and leaves some out. The top ten hold 0.25% to 0.35% of the sample, which has about 600,000 clones, 95% to 98% seen once. Sequenced input: naive CD8+ T cells sorted from blood. These receptors were taken from a man aged 30 to 45 in good health. Both conserved end residues are part of each CDR3. D genes are given only for firm matches. Not every row has a clone size; where given, it reads once, few, many or a size class.

d_call: TRBD1; j_call: TRBJ2-1; clone_size: .; v_call: TRBV9; cdr3_nt: TGTGCCAGCAGCGCCGACAGGGGGCAGTGGGATGAGCAGTTCTTC; cdr3_aa: CASSADRGQWDEQFF
d_call: .; j_call: TRBJ2-7; clone_size: .; v_call: TRBV15; cdr3_nt: TGTGCCACCAGCAGAGGGAGGGACAGCGCAACCTACGAGCAGTACTTC; cdr3_aa: CATSRGRDSATYEQYF
d_call: .; j_call: TRBJ2-1; clone_size: .; v_call: TRBV5-6; cdr3_nt: TGTGCCAGCAGCTTGGGGCAGTACGGGCAGTTCTTC; cdr3_aa: CASSLGQYGQFF
d_call: .; j_call: TRBJ2-7; clone_size: .; v_call: TRBV7-9; cdr3_nt: TGTGCCAGCAGCCCCTTTGGGGTCCCCTACGAGCAGTACTTC; cdr3_aa: CASSPFGVPYEQYF
d_call: .; j_call: TRBJ2-2; clone_size: .; v_call: TRBV5-5; cdr3_nt: TGTGCCAGCAGCCCACAGGTGGGATCCCCATTCAATACCGGGGAGCTGTTTTTT; cdr3_aa: CASSPQVGSPFNTGELFF
d_call: .; j_call: TRBJ2-2; clone_size: .; v_call: TRBV19; cdr3_nt: TGTGCCAGTAGTCTCCAGGGGGAGCTGTTTTTT; cdr3_aa: CASSLQGELFF
d_call: .; j_call: TRBJ2-1; clone_size: .; v_call: TRBV7-9; cdr3_nt: TGTGCCAGCAGCCTCAAATACAATGAGCAGTTCTTC; cdr3_aa: CASSLKYNEQFF
d_call: .; j_call: TRBJ2-7; clone_size: .; v_call: TRBV11-2; cdr3_nt: TGTGCCAGCAGCTTGCGACAGAGCTCCTACGAGCAGTACTTC; cdr3_aa: CASSLRQSSYEQYF
d_call: .; j_call: TRBJ2-3; clone_size: .; v_call: TRBV5-1; cdr3_nt: TGCGCCAGCAGCTTCTCGGGATCCTTCGACACAGATACGCAGTATTTT; cdr3_aa: CASSFSGSFDTDTQYF
d_call: .; j_call: TRBJ1-2; clone_size: .; v_call: TRBV15; cdr3_nt: TGTGCCACCAGCAGGGGGCTGAATGGCTACACCTTC; cdr3_aa: CATSRGLNGYTF
d_call: TRBD2; j_call: TRBJ2-3; clone_size: once; v_call: TRBV6-1; cdr3_nt: TGTGCCAGCATTCCGAGCGGGAGGTCCAGAGATACGCAGTATTTT; cdr3_aa: CASIPSGRSRDTQYF
d_call: .; j_call: TRBJ1-1; clone_size: .; v_call: TRBV5-6; cdr3_nt: TGTGCCAGCAGCTTGGGATGGGGGACTGAAGCTTTCTTT; cdr3_aa: CASSLGWGTEAFF
d_call: .; j_call: TRBJ2-5; clone_size: .; v_call: TRBV7-6; cdr3_nt: TGTGCCAGCAGTGATGGGGAGACCCAGTACTTC; cdr3_aa: CASSDGETQYF
d_call: .; j_call: TRBJ2-4; clone_size: .; v_call: TRBV13; cdr3_nt: TGTGCCAGCAGCCCTTGGGGGGCCAAAAACATTCAGTACTTC; cdr3_aa: CASSPWGAKNIQYF
d_call: .; j_call: TRBJ1-2; clone_size: .; v_call: TRBV14; cdr3_nt: TGTGCCAGCAGCCAAGTGCGGGGTGGCTATGGCTACACCTTC; cdr3_aa: CASSQVRGGYGYTF
d_call: .; j_call: TRBJ2-7; clone_size: .; v_call: TRBV5-4; cdr3_nt: TGTGCCAGCAGCTTAATGGGCGGGCCCAGCTCCTACGAGCAGTACTTC; cdr3_aa: CASSLMGGPSSYEQYF
d_call: .; j_call: TRBJ2-1; clone_size: once; v_call: TRBV11-2; cdr3_nt: TGTGCCAGCAGCTTAGTAGTGGGATACAATGAGCAGTTCTTC; cdr3_aa: CASSLVVGYNEQFF
d_call: .; j_call: TRBJ2-7; clone_size: .; v_call: TRBV6-6; cdr3_nt: TGTGCCAGCAGTTACGCAGACTACGAGCAGTACTTC; cdr3_aa: CASSYADYEQYF
d_call: TRBD1; j_call: TRBJ1-5; clone_size: .; v_call: TRBV19; cdr3_nt: TGTGCCAGTAGGCCCTCGACAGGGTCCCAGCCCCAGCATTTT; cdr3_aa: CASRPSTGSQPQHF
d_call: TRBD1; j_call: TRBJ1-1; clone_size: .; v_call: TRBV7-6; cdr3_nt: TGTGCCAGCAGCTTAACCGGGACAGATGAAGCTTTCTTT; cdr3_aa: CASSLTGTDEAFF